These 30 T cell receptor beta chains were sequenced from one sample in a study of shared clonotypes between healthy human individuals. Assay used: immunoSEQ multiplex PCR; TCRdb lists only in-frame clones, some missing. Of around 2.1 million clones in the sample, about 93% were seen once. Positively selected for CCR7, the CD45RO-negative cells used as naive CD8 cells excluded terminally differentiated effector memory CD45RA+ cells. Specimen: naive CD8+ T cells from PBMCs. These receptors were collected from a man between 18 and 35 years old in good health. Some clones in this sample may be carry-over from other donors' samples.

This clone was found a few times. The sample carries other DNA sequences with the same CDR3. This chain joins TRBV7-9 and TRBJ2-7; TRBD2 might be the D (6 bases). The V and J ends lost 5 bases and 4 bases respectively, with 9 bases between them. From germline, CDR1 is SEHNR and CDR2 FQNEAQ (reference sequence). The CDR3 sequence is 12 residues long. CDR3 residues: CASSPGTYEQYF. The CDR3 nucleotides read TGTGCCAGCAGCCCCGGGACTTACGAGCAGTACTTC.

The CDR3 reads CASSLWTGGETQYF. The CDR3 DNA sequence: TGTGCCAGTAGTCTATGGACTGGCGGGGAGACCCAGTACTTC. The rearrangement joins TRBV19 to TRBJ2-5; TRBD2 is a possible D gene (5 bases). The germline CDR1 and CDR2 sequences are LNHDA and SQIVND (reference sequence). The CDR3 loop spans 14 amino acids. V lost 5 bases and J 5 bases, leaving 15 bases between the germline ends.

V and J are TRBV5-6 and TRBJ1-1; a possible D gene is TRBD1 (6 bases). The ends were cut back, 3 bases at V and 1 base at J, with 10 bases in the middle. The CDR3 loop spans 14 amino acids. The germline gives CDR1 SGHDT, CDR2 YYEEEE. The CDR3 coding sequence is TGTGCCAGCAGCTGGGGGGCGCCGAACACTGAAGCTTTCTTT. Translated: CASSWGAPNTEAFF.

The V gene is TRBV19, the J gene TRBJ1-1; D remains ambiguous. The ends were cut back, 3 bases at V and 6 bases at J, with 11 bases in the middle. The CDR3 sequence is 13 residues long. Germline assignment: CDR1 LNHDA and CDR2 SQIVND (reference sequence). The DNA of the CDR3 is TGTGCCAGTAGTATTAAAATGCGGGCTGAAGCTTTCTTT. Its translation is CASSIKMRAEAFF.

The V call is TRBV18, the J call TRBJ2-7; tentative D call: TRBD2 (5 bases). CDR3 length equals 15 residues. Trimming stripped 4 bases from V and 0 bases from J, with 13 bases between. CDR1 and CDR2 from the germline V gene are KGHSH and LQKENI. CDR3 nucleotide sequence: TGTGCCAGCTCACGAGATCGGGGAGACTCCTACGAGCAGTACTTC. Translated, it gives CASSRDRGDSYEQYF.

The chain joins TRBV18 to TRBJ2-6; the D is unclear. The ends were cut back, 3 bases at V and 4 bases at J, with 13 bases in the middle. The CDR3 is made up of 16 amino acids. Per germline, CDR1 KGHSH and CDR2 LQKENI. CDR3 region: CASSPGIWIGANVLTF. Here the CDR3 DNA reads TGTGCCAGCTCACCGGGCATCTGGATCGGGGCCAACGTCCTGACTTTC.

V usage is TRBV5-4 and J usage is TRBJ1-1, with 7 bases aligning to TRBD1. Trimming cost V 5 bases and J 0 bases; bases outside gene matches: 7. The CDR3 length is 15 residues. Germline V gives CDR1 SGHNT, CDR2 YYREEE (reference sequence). This CDR3 reads CASRKGADMNTEAFF. CDR3 nucleotides: TGTGCCAGCAGAAAGGGGGCCGACATGAACACTGAAGCTTTCTTT.

The chain uses TRBV9 and TRBJ2-2; 10 nucleotides align to TRBD2. This CDR3 region has 18 residues. Germline values: CDR1 SGDLS, CDR2 YYNGEE. Trimming removed 0 bases from V and 7 bases from J; junction bases left unmatched: 12. In DNA form, the CDR3 reads TGTGCCAGCAGCGTAGCCACCCGCAGCGGGAGGGCCGGCGGGGAGCTGTTTTTT. Translation gives CASSVATRSGRAGGELFF.

The rearrangement joins TRBV19 to TRBJ2-7; D assignment may be TRBD1 or TRBD2 (5 bases each). V lost 5 bases and J 5 bases, leaving 19 bases between the germline ends. The CDR3 has 15 amino acids. Germline CDR1 is LNHDA and CDR2 is SQIVND (reference sequence). CDR3 DNA sequence: TGTGCCAGTAGTGGCCGGGACCAGTCTTCCGACGAGCAGTACTTC. Translation: CASSGRDQSSDEQYF.

The chain couples TRBV10-3 to TRBJ2-2; no clear D. CDR1 and CDR2 (germline): ENHRY, SYGVKD. Trimming removed 10 bases from V and 0 bases from J, with 12 bases in between. The CDR3 runs 14 residues. CDR3 bases: TGTGCCACATCAGCCGGCACGAACACCGGGGAGCTGTTTTTT. Translated: CATSAGTNTGELFF.

This clone occurred once. The rearrangement links TRBV6-1 to TRBJ1-1; D possibly corresponds to TRBD1 (5 bases). This CDR3 contains 14 residues. V lost 3 bases and J lost 2, with 10 bases in between. CDR1 and CDR2 (germline): MNHNS, SASEGT. For the CDR3, the DNA is TGTGCCAGCAGTGAGAGGCAGGGCAACACTGAAGCTTTCTTT. It yields the protein CASSERQGNTEAFF.

The J gene is TRBJ2-7, the V gene TRBV15; the D gene is possibly TRBD1 (5 bases). Germline loops: CDR1 LNHNV, CDR2 YYDKDF (reference sequence). V lost 3 bases, J lost 0 bases, and 12 bases lay in between. There are 15 residues in the CDR3. The CDR3 region has the DNA TGTGCCACCAGCAGGCTGACAGCAAGCTCCTACGAGCAGTACTTC. It is translated as CATSRLTASSYEQYF.

This chain connects TRBV7-9 to TRBJ2-1; 11 bases align to TRBD2. Germline trimming cut 5 bases from V and 9 bases from J; bases unmatched to any gene: 9. The CDR3 has 15 residues. Germline V gene data show CDR1 as SEHNR and CDR2 as FQNEAQ (reference sequence). Here the CDR3 reads CASSAAGTSGGEQFF. Here the CDR3 DNA reads TGTGCCAGCAGCGCCGCCGGGACTAGCGGTGGTGAGCAGTTCTTC.

V gene TRBV7-3 combines with J gene TRBJ2-2, with D tentatively TRBD2 (5 bases). There are 16 residues in the CDR3. Germline V gene sequence: CDR1 SGHTA, CDR2 FQGTGA. Trimming took off 1 base at V and 1 base at J, with 10 bases between the two ends. CDR3 loop: CASSLKAGGNTGELFF. For the CDR3, the DNA is TGTGCCAGCAGCTTAAAGGCGGGCGGGAACACCGGGGAGCTGTTTTTT.

The J gene is TRBJ2-5, the V gene TRBV2; possible D gene TRBD2, 5 bases. Trimming cost V 4 bases and J 4 bases, with 13 bases left between them. The CDR3 is 14 amino acids. Germline CDR1 reads SNHLY; CDR2 reads FYNNEI. The CDR3 sequence is CASSARAGGETQYF. CDR3 bases: TGTGCCAGCAGTGCTAGGGCGGGCGGAGAGACCCAGTACTTC.

This chain uses TRBV30 with TRBJ1-1; D possibly corresponds to TRBD1 (6 bases). The germline gives CDR1 GTSNPN, CDR2 SVGIG (reference sequence). Trimming took 7 bases from V and 1 from J, leaving 10 bases between them. This CDR3 is built from 12 residues. CDR3 loop: CASGAGNTEAFF. Written as DNA, the CDR3 is TGTGCCTCGGGGGCAGGGAACACTGAAGCTTTCTTT.

This clone was seen only once. The J gene is TRBJ2-3, the V gene TRBV28, with 10 positions matching TRBD2. CDR1 is MDHEN and CDR2 is SYDVKM in the germline V gene. CDR3 length: 17 amino acids. Germline trimming cut 3 bases from V and 0 bases from J; bases unmatched to any gene: 6. In DNA, the CDR3 is TGTGCCAGCAGTTTTACTAGCGGGACCACCAGCACAGATACGCAGTATTTT. Its protein product is CASSFTSGTTSTDTQYF.

The chain combines TRBV27 with TRBJ2-3, with D tentatively TRBD2 (5 bases). CDR1 is MNHEY, CDR2 SMNVEV, per germline (reference sequence). The CDR3 totals 14 residues. Trimming removed 6 bases from V and 6 bases from J, with 16 bases in between. The CDR3 protein is CASSLGITGDTQYF. CDR3 sequence (DNA): TGTGCCAGCAGCCTAGGGATTACGGGGGATACGCAGTATTTT.

The chain combines TRBV7-3 with TRBJ2-3; 8 positions match TRBD1. The germline V gene has CDR1 SGHTA and CDR2 FQGTGA. The J segment lost 5 bases and the V segment lost 4 bases, leaving 11 bases of the junction unmatched. The CDR3 is 16 residues long. Written as DNA, the CDR3 is TGTGCCAGCAGCTCCCTAAGCAGGGGGCTAATAGATACGCAGTATTTT. It is translated as CASSSLSRGLIDTQYF. Filled out from reference TRBV7-3 and TRBJ2-3, the complete variable domain reads GAGVSQTPSNKVTEKGKYVELRCDPISGHTALYWYRQSLGQGPEFLIYFQGTGAADDSGLPNDRFFAVRPEGSVSTLKIQRTERGDSAVYLCASSSLSRGLIDTQYFGPGTRLTVL.

The chain joins TRBV30 to TRBJ1-3; D not resolved. With 0 bases removed from V and 2 bases from J, the gap between germline ends came to 11 bases. Per the germline V gene, CDR1 is GTSNPN and CDR2 is SVGIG (reference sequence). This CDR3 has 15 residues. This CDR3 reads CAWSVDKSPGNTIYF. Here the CDR3 DNA reads TGTGCCTGGAGTGTCGACAAGAGCCCTGGAAACACCATATATTTT.

The chain recombines TRBV7-9 with TRBJ1-2; the D gene is possibly TRBD1 (6 bases). V was clipped by 4 bases and J by 2 bases, with 17 bases between them. The germline gives CDR1 SEHNR, CDR2 FQNEAQ (reference sequence). The CDR3 totals 16 residues. The CDR3 coding sequence is TGTGCCAGCAGCTCCCACAGGGACGAATCCAACTATGGCTACACCTTC. Translation gives CASSSHRDESNYGYTF.

This clone was seen only once. The rearrangement joins TRBV9 to TRBJ2-1; D not certain. V was shortened by 2 bases and J by 0 bases, with 9 bases between the two germline ends. CDR1 is SGDLS, CDR2 YYNGEE, per germline. The CDR3 loop spans 15 amino acids. As DNA, the CDR3 is TGTGCCAGCAGCGTCTGGGTCGGCTCCTACAATGAGCAGTTCTTC. Its protein product is CASSVWVGSYNEQFF.

This chain links TRBV7-6 with TRBJ2-7, with TRBD2 matching over 16 bases. With 7 bases clipped from V and 6 bases from J, the junction kept 12 bases outside the gene matches. Germline loops: CDR1 SGHVS, CDR2 FNYEAQ. The CDR3 is made up of 17 amino acids. Here the CDR3 reads CASTPGLAGGPGLEQYF. The CDR3 region has the DNA TGTGCCAGCACCCCGGGACTAGCGGGAGGGCCTGGGCTCGAGCAGTACTTC.

The chain recombines TRBV10-3 with TRBJ1-1; possibly TRBD1 for D (6 bases). Germline V lookup: CDR1 ENHRY, CDR2 SYGVKD. V was pared by 11 bases and J by 0 bases, with 13 bases between. This CDR3 has 13 amino acids. The CDR3 nucleotides read TGTGCCTCGTCCGGGACACTGAACACTGAAGCTTTCTTT. It codes for CASSGTLNTEAFF.

V is TRBV28 and J is TRBJ2-6; either TRBD1 or TRBD2 may supply D (6 bases each). Germline V lookup: CDR1 MDHEN, CDR2 SYDVKM. CDR3 length: 18 residues. The V end lost 3 bases, the J end lost 1 base, and 16 bases lay between the germline ends. As DNA, the CDR3 is TGTGCCAGCAGTTTGGGGGGTCAGGGGATTTCTGGGGCCAACGTCCTGACTTTC. Residues: CASSLGGQGISGANVLTF.

The chain recombines TRBV4-1 with TRBJ2-7, with 9 bases aligning to TRBD1. The CDR3 runs to 15 residues. The germline CDR1 and CDR2 sequences are MGHRA and YSYEKL. Trimming at V came to 4 bases and at J to 6 bases, leaving 10 bases not matched to a gene. CDR3 region: CASSPQTGGLGEQYF. The CDR3 DNA follows: TGCGCCAGCAGCCCACAGACAGGGGGTTTGGGCGAGCAGTACTTC.

The chain couples TRBV10-3 to TRBJ2-1, with 7 bases that match TRBD2. With 4 bases clipped from V and 8 bases from J, the junction kept 8 bases outside the gene matches. Germline-derived CDR1 and CDR2 are ENHRY and SYGVKD. This CDR3 region has 14 residues. CDR3 DNA: TGTGCCATCAGTGCCGGGGGAGGGGACGATGAGCAGTTCTTC. Residues: CAISAGGGDDEQFF.

V and J are TRBV27 and TRBJ1-1, with D tentatively TRBD1 (5 bases). The CDR3 extends over 14 amino acids. Germline assignment: CDR1 MNHEY and CDR2 SMNVEV (reference sequence). V lost 9 bases and J 1 base, leaving 15 bases between the germline ends. CDR3 sequence reads: CARVEGTANTEAFF. CDR3 in DNA: TGTGCCAGGGTGGAGGGGACGGCGAACACTGAAGCTTTCTTT.

This clone was seen once. J is TRBJ1-2 and V is TRBV10-3; 7 positions agree with TRBD1. Trimming cost V 7 bases and J 8 bases; bases outside gene matches: 19. CDR3 size: 16 residues. From germline, CDR1 is ENHRY and CDR2 SYGVKD. The CDR3 nucleotides read TGTGCCATCACTCCCGTCGTCGGGACAGAATTTCCCGGCTACACCTTC. Translation gives CAITPVVGTEFPGYTF.

This chain connects TRBV27 to TRBJ1-2; TRBD1 matches at 7 bases. The V and J ends lost 2 bases and 3 bases, in that order; junction bases with no gene match: 9. The CDR3 is 16 residues long. CDR1 and CDR2 from the germline V gene are MNHEY and SMNVEV (reference sequence). CDR3 coding DNA: TGTGCCAGCAGTTTAGTGAGGGGGGACAGACACTATGGCTACACCTTC. Translation: CASSLVRGDRHYGYTF.